This entry features one TCR beta chain sequence. Its antigen is still unknown. This specimen belongs to a study of T cell repertoires in cytomegalovirus infection. Study as a whole: The authors relied on CMV epitopes, both recently identified HLA-C-restricted and well-studied HLA-B-restricted. In public TCR beta signatures, there were indications of both CMV infection and matching HLA type.

One entry per CDR3 protein results from TCRdb running MiXCR on the reads. The table lists some 920,000 distinct CDR3 sequences, approximately 31% of them singletons. V was pared by 6 bases and J by 0 bases, with 11 bases between. Germline values: CDR1 MNHEY, CDR2 SVGAGI. The CDR3 length is 15 residues. This receptor was obtained from a human donor in good health (CMV status not recorded). Some clones in this sample may be carry-over from other donors' samples. This chain uses TRBV6-5 with TRBJ1-4, with D tentatively TRBD1 (6 bases). Sequenced material: cultured CD8+ T cells from PBMCs, taken from culture after CMV antigen stimulation. The DNA of the CDR3 is TGTGCCAGCAGCCCATGGACAGCAACTAATGAAAAACTGTTTTTT. This codes for CASSPWTATNEKLFF.